This entry features one T cell receptor (beta chain) sequence. Germline V lookup: CDR1 SGDLS, CDR2 YYNGEE. This CDR3 is built from 15 residues. After removal of 3 bases from V and 5 bases from J, the junction contained 10 bases not matched to a gene. In the original analysis: How many nucleated cells were present was estimated from reference gene primer amplification. The repertoire was sequenced with immunoSEQ multiplex PCR; TCRdb's copy has only in-frame clones and lacks some. V and J calls and clone size follow that table, whereas D and trimming were derived from the DNA. The sample includes nearly 70,000 clones, 88% seen only once; the top ten take approximately 6.8%. The data stem from a study of blood T cell repertoires in COVID-19. Looking at the study overall: Specimens from acute and convalescent COVID-19 originated in the United States, Italy and Spain.

The sample taken for sequencing was peripheral blood. This sequence joins TRBV9 and TRBJ2-5, with 7 positions matching TRBD1. This clonotype was sampled from a woman in her seventies with acute or convalescent COVID-19. The CDR3 DNA is TGTGCCAGCAGCGCAACAACAGGGGACGGGGAGACCCAGTACTTC. It translates to CASSATTGDGETQYF.